The T cell receptor (beta chain) under discussion was sequenced for a study of T cell repertoires in cytomegalovirus infection. Turning to the study itself: Both CMV infection and a matching HLA type were indicated by public TCR beta signatures.

As to this clonotype: Its specificity is not known.

The CDR3 has 13 amino acids. Germline trimming cut 5 bases from V and 4 bases from J; bases unmatched to any gene: 5. Looked up from germline, CDR1 is MNHEY and CDR2 is SVGEGT. TCRdb reprocessed the reads with MiXCR, giving one entry per CDR3 protein. The repertoire has roughly 920,000 distinct CDR3 sequences, roughly 30% of them found once; the top ten carry 11% to 15%. The V gene is TRBV6-2 or TRBV6-3, the J gene TRBJ2-7; 7 bases fit TRBD1. The receptor comes from a human donor in good health (CMV status not recorded). Some clones in this sample may be carry-over from other donors' samples. The sample consisted of cultured CD8+ T cells from PBMCs, taken from culture after CMV antigen stimulation. This chain's CDR3 is CASSQQGLYEQYV. The CDR3 nucleotides are TGTGCCAGCAGTCAACAGGGGTTGTACGAGCAGTACGTC.